This T cell receptor beta chain was identified during a study of PD-1 blockade in classical Hodgkin lymphoma (dated by TCRdb to the early 2020s). About the full investigation: Nivolumab dosing was 3 mg/kg intravenously every 2 weeks, continuing until either disease progression or unacceptable toxicity. The study used CyTOF and TCR beta sequencing to define a peripheral blood immune signature of response to PD-1 blockade in classical Hodgkin lymphoma. The full study reports these points: A significant rise by C4D1 was seen in CD4+ but not CD8+ TCR diversity (p=0.0027 vs p=0.16), with the rise being most apparent in complete responders (p=0.02). Trial patients with a complete response had baseline diversity similar to that of newly diagnosed patients, while partial responders and progressors had significantly lower diversity. Patients starting nivolumab less than 1 year after ASCT had lower diversity and were excluded from later analyses to avoid confounding by immune reconstitution. The study covered only a single clinical trial cohort, and the causes of the repertoire differences, possibly disease activity or prior therapy, were still not defined. Baseline TCR diversity was reported as lower in newly diagnosed patients than in healthy donors, and lower still in relapsed/refractory patients.

The CDR3, cysteine through phenylalanine, is 15 amino acids long. Just CDR3 DNA is preserved here, 45 bases in frame from base 1. V is reduced by 5 bases and J by 2 bases, leaving a spacing of 13 bases between them. CDR1 and CDR2 were assigned from the germline V gene as SGHTA and FQGTGA. A word on this clone: Its cognate antigen has yet to be identified. No much larger clone is present one base from it, and per-base qualities are unavailable.

The time point label corresponds to: cycle 4 day 1 (C4D1), after 5 to 7 weeks of nivolumab. All trial patients had relapsed after autologous stem cell transplantation, with cohorts A, B and C differing in prior brentuximab vedotin exposure. The trial cohort included 50 or so patients with relapsed/refractory classical Hodgkin lymphoma, and each patient had a best overall response of complete response, partial response or progressive disease. Single-agent nivolumab was administered to trial patients in the multi-cohort phase II CheckMate 205 trial. An independent review committee assessed best overall response using the 2007 International Working Group response criteria. Trial PBMCs were collected just before the start of nivolumab (C1D1) and during therapy at cycle 2 day 1 and cycle 4 day 1. After peripheral blood was drawn into 8 mL Vacutainer Cell Preparation Tubes, PBMCs were isolated by centrifugation and then cryopreserved.

Genomic DNA was extracted with the Qiagen DNeasy kit from unsorted PBMCs and from negatively selected CD4+ and CD8+ fractions. TCR beta CDR3 regions were amplified by immunoSEQ multiplex PCR using primers annealing to V and J segments. A synthetic immune receptor repertoire was used to minimize amplification bias, and remaining bias was computationally removed after sequencing. As for the original processing: Repertoire diversity was quantified as the Shannon entropy index using custom Python scripts. Unsorted, CD4+ and CD8+ repertoires were examined separately, except in combined analyses, for which CD4+ and CD8+ sequences were merged in silico. Clonal expansion was defined as at least a 2-fold frequency increase after treatment relative to C1D1, with a pseudocount of 0.5 for undetected baseline clones. Clones with 0 or 1 copy at C1D1 were defined as singleton clones, while clones with 2 or more copies were defined as non-singleton clones. Clones expanded in unsorted samples were assigned a CD4+, CD8+ or unknown annotation through matching of protein sequences in sorted samples from the same patient. Wilcoxon tests on paired samples were used to test changes in diversity from C1D1 to C4D1. TCRdb's version of the immuneACCESS table is confined to in-frame rearrangements and falls short of the full clone set. An unresolved V gene accounts for under half of the shortfall where checked; the remainder is of unknown origin. V and J calls and clone size are given by that table; D and trimming were obtained from the DNA. The sample profile shows tens of thousands of clones; around 80% of them were found once. The ten largest make up roughly a third of the sample.

Here the sequenced sample was peripheral blood mononuclear cells (PBMCs), taken before the fourth cycle of nivolumab. This clonotype was sampled from a human donor with classical Hodgkin lymphoma. The sequence is built from TRBV7-3 and TRBJ2-1; possibly the D gene is TRBD2, per 6 matching bases. The CDR3 reads as follows: CASSNLANAYNEQFF. The DNA reads as follows: TGTGCCAGCAGCAATCTAGCGAACGCCTACAATGAGCAGTTCTTC.